Listed here are 18 T cell receptor beta chains from one sample, sequenced in a study of T cells in Graves' hyperthyroidism and ophthalmopathy. Researchers amplified the TCR beta CDR3 regions from RNA transcripts. The HTBI set primed first-round TCR CDR3 RT-PCR. Each CDR3 protein is one row after TCRdb ran MiXCR on the multiplex PCR reads. Here the sample spans 490,000 or so distinct CDR3 sequences, about 16% being singletons. The sample comprised blood. The receptors here all came from a woman aged 30 to 39 with Graves' ophthalmopathy.

This clonotype was recorded at least ten times. J is TRBJ2-4 and V is TRBV18; 7 nucleotides align to TRBD2. Germline CDR1 and CDR2: KGHSH and LQKENI. Losses at the gene ends were 0 bases for V and 4 bases for J; bases not matched to a gene: 3. CDR3 size: 15 residues. The CDR3 spells CASSPPGTTKNIQYF. The CDR3, as DNA: TGTGCCAGCTCACCACCTGGGACTACAAAAAACATTCAGTACTTC.

About this clonotype itself: A read error may be the cause here, since a much bigger clone is one base away. The chain combines TRBV20-1 with TRBJ1-5; tentative D call: TRBD1 (6 bases). Germline CDR1 DFQATT, CDR2 SNEGSKA (reference sequence). The CDR3 sequence is 15 residues long. CDR3 sequence: CSARELGAGKQPQHF. In nucleotides, the CDR3 is TGCAGTGCTAGAGAATTGGGGGCCGGCAAGCAGCCCCAGCATTTT.

The chain couples TRBV20-1 to TRBJ2-5; no clear D. There are 13 residues in the CDR3. V was pared by 1 base and J by 0 bases, with 6 bases between. The germline V gene has CDR1 DFQATT and CDR2 SNEGSKA (reference sequence). The CDR3 region is CSARVEYQETQYF. The CDR3 DNA reads TGCAGTGCTAGAGTTGAGTACCAAGAGACCCAGTACTTC.

This clonotype was detected ten times or more. The chain couples TRBV18 to TRBJ1-1; D is uncertain. V dropped 2 bases and J dropped 3 bases, with 7 bases sitting between them. This CDR3 is built from 13 residues. CDR1 KGHSH and CDR2 LQKENI come from the germline V gene. CDR3 amino acids: CASSPERDTEAFF. CDR3 nucleotides: TGTGCCAGCTCACCAGAACGGGACACTGAAGCTTTCTTT.

This clonotype occurred many times. In DNA form, the CDR3 reads TGTGCCAGCAGTTCCCCCCAAGCAGGGGGCACAGATACGCAGTATTTT. Translation: CASSSPQAGGTDTQYF. The chain recombines TRBV28 with TRBJ2-3, with D possibly being TRBD1 (6 bases). The V end was cut by 4 bases, the J end by 1 base, with 15 bases between. Germline V gene sequence: CDR1 MDHEN, CDR2 SYDVKM. This CDR3 is 16 amino acids long. Full variable domain (missing parts from reference TRBV28 and TRBJ2-3): DVKVTQSSRYLVKRTGEKVFLECVQDMDHENMFWYRQDPGLGLRLIYFSYDVKMKEKGDIPEGYSVSREKKERFSLILESASTNQTSMYLCASSSPQAGGTDTQYFGPGTRLTVL.

This clonotype was counted ten times or more. The rearrangement joins TRBV30 to TRBJ1-5; D unclear. Deletions cut 3 bases from V and 1 base from J, with 10 bases between. In germline, CDR1 is GTSNPN, CDR2 SVGIG (reference sequence). The CDR3 length is 14 residues. The CDR3 DNA sequence: TGTGCCTGGAGCTTGGGCGGAAGCAATCAGCCCCAGCATTTT. This encodes CAWSLGGSNQPQHF.

The chain is built from TRBV29-1 and TRBJ2-3; 7 nucleotides agree with TRBD2. This CDR3 contains 15 residues. Per germline, CDR1 SQVTM and CDR2 ANQGSEA. V lost 3 bases to trimming and J lost 7 bases; unmatched junction nucleotides: 13. CDR3 in DNA: TGCAGCGTTGAGGGGGGTTTCGCGGGAGTAAATACGCAGTATTTT. Its translation is CSVEGGFAGVNTQYF.

This clonotype turned up a few times. This chain connects TRBV29-1 to TRBJ1-1, with D tentatively TRBD1 (6 bases). The CDR3 contains 14 residues. The germline gives CDR1 SQVTM, CDR2 ANQGSEA. V lost 0 bases and J 6 bases, leaving 14 bases between the germline ends. The CDR3 loop is CSVEDYPQGSEAFF. CDR3 DNA sequence: TGCAGCGTTGAAGATTACCCGCAGGGGTCTGAAGCTTTCTTT.

The chain couples TRBV29-1 to TRBJ1-4; D is unresolved. The length of the CDR3 is 13 residues. Per the germline V gene, CDR1 is SQVTM and CDR2 is ANQGSEA. Trimming removed 1 base from V and 8 bases from J, with 11 bases in between. CDR3 DNA sequence: TGCAGCGTTGAAGTCCCCCTTGAGGAAAAACTGTTTTTT. Translating it yields CSVEVPLEEKLFF. Full variable domain (missing parts from reference TRBV29-1 and TRBJ1-4): SAVISQKPSRDICQRGTSLTIQCQVDSQVTMMFWYRQQPGQSLTLIATANQGSEATYESGFVIDKFPISRPNLTFSTLTVSNMSPEDSSIYLCSVEVPLEEKLFFGSGTQLSVL.

The table lists this clonotype with a few counts. Written as DNA, the CDR3 is TGTGCCAGCCAGGGGTATCACACCGGGGAGCTGTTTTTT. Protein product: CASQGYHTGELFF. The chain is built from TRBV19 and TRBJ2-2; possibly TRBD1 for D (6 bases). V was shortened by 9 bases and J by 3 bases, with 11 bases between the two germline ends. The germline CDR1 and CDR2 sequences are LNHDA and SQIVND (reference sequence). The CDR3 covers 13 residues.

The table lists this clonotype with many counts. The chain has TRBV7-2 and TRBJ1-6, with a possible D match to TRBD1 (5 bases). Germline CDR1 is SGHTA and CDR2 is FQGNSA. This CDR3 has 14 residues. Trimming shortened V by 8 bases and J by 9 bases, and 17 bases separated the two germline ends. CDR3 sequence reads: CASGRGDGGSPLHF. DNA for the CDR3: TGTGCCAGCGGTCGGGGGGACGGTGGTTCACCCCTCCACTTT.

The gene calls are TRBV6-2 or TRBV6-3 and TRBJ2-1; a possible D gene is TRBD2 (5 bases). This CDR3 has 15 residues. Germline CDR1 is MNHEY and CDR2 is SVGEGT. Between the trimmed V and J ends, which lost 5 bases and 7 bases, there was a span of 18 bases. CDR3 nucleotide sequence: TGTGCCAGCAGTCCCGTTCTACGGGGATATAATGAGCAGTTCTTC. Translated, it gives CASSPVLRGYNEQFF.

In its sample, this clonotype was seen a few times. The J gene is TRBJ1-2, the V gene TRBV6-5; weak D call: TRBD1 (5 bases). The germline V gene encodes CDR1 MNHEY and CDR2 SVGAGI. This CDR3 comprises 15 residues. V lost 0 bases to trimming and J lost 0 bases, with 8 bases between them. The CDR3, as DNA: TGTGCCAGCAGTTACTCGGGGGGACCTAACTATGGCTACACCTTC. Amino acid sequence: CASSYSGGPNYGYTF.

CDR3 bases: TGCAGTGCTAGAGGGCTGGAGGGAGGGCCAATGTCCTACAATGAGCAGTTCTTC. Translating gives CSARGLEGGPMSYNEQFF. The chain carries TRBV20-1 and TRBJ2-1, with TRBD2 matching 7 bases. The V gene's germline CDR1 is DFQATT and CDR2 SNEGSKA (reference sequence). The CDR3 has 18 residues. J lost 1 base, V lost 1 base, and 13 bases had no gene match.

At least ten counts were recorded for this clonotype. The V call is TRBV7-2, the J call TRBJ2-1; TRBD2 matches 9 bases. Germline lookup yields CDR1 SGHTA and CDR2 FQGNSA. The CDR3 consists of 18 residues. The V segment lost 1 base and the J segment 5 bases; nucleotides outside the gene matches: 12. The DNA of the CDR3 is TGTGCCAGCAGCTTAGTACTAGCGGGTTTGGTCGGCAACAATGAGCAGTTCTTC. Amino acid sequence: CASSLVLAGLVGNNEQFF.

This clonotype has just one count. The chain uses TRBV25-1 and TRBJ1-1, with 10 bases identical to TRBD1. Germline V gene sequence: CDR1 MGHDK, CDR2 SYGVNS. V lost 8 bases, J lost 10 bases, and 13 bases stayed unmatched. The CDR3 extends over 14 amino acids. CDR3 in DNA: TGTGCCAGCGGAATGACAGGGGGCTATGTGGGAGCTTTCTTT. Translation gives CASGMTGGYVGAFF.

This clonotype was seen repeatedly, ten times or more. The CDR3 DNA reads as TGTGCCAGCAACATCAGGGACGGCAATCAGCCCCAGCATTTT. Its protein product is CASNIRDGNQPQHF. The chain has TRBV2 and TRBJ1-5; TRBD1 might be the D (5 bases). CDR3 length equals 14 residues. CDR1 and CDR2 from the germline V gene are SNHLY and FYNNEI. Trimming stripped 7 bases from V and 2 bases from J, with 12 bases between. Variable domain in full (rest from reference TRBV2 and TRBJ1-5): EPEVTQTPSHQVTQMGQEVILRCVPISNHLYFYWYRQILGQKVEFLVSFYNNEISEKSEIFDDQFSVERPDGSNFTLKIRSTKLEDSAMYFCASNIRDGNQPQHFGDGTRLSIL.

There are a few counts of this clonotype. The chain has TRBV10-3 and TRBJ1-1; unclear D gene. This CDR3 has 15 amino acids. Germline V lookup: CDR1 ENHRY, CDR2 SYGVKD. Trimming removed 1 base from V and 5 bases from J, with 14 bases in between. The CDR3 coding sequence is TGTGCCATCAGTGAGTACGACCCAGCGGGGACTGAAGCTTTCTTT. This gives the protein CAISEYDPAGTEAFF.